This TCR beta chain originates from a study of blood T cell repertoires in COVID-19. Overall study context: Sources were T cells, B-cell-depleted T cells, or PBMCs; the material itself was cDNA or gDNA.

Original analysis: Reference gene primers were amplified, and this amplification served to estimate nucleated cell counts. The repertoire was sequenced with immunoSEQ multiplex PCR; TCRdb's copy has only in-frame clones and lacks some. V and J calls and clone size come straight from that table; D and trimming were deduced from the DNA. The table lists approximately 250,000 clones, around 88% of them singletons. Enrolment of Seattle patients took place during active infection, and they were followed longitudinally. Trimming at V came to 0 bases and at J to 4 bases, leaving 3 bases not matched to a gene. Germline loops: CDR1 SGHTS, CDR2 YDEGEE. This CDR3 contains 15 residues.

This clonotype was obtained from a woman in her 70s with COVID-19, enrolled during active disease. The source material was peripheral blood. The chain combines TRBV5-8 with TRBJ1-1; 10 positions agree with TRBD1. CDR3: CASSLAGTGATEAFF. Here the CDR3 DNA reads TGTGCCAGCAGCTTGGCCGGGACAGGGGCCACTGAAGCTTTCTTT.